This T cell receptor beta chain was retrieved from a study of patients and donors after allogeneic stem cell transplantation. From the RT-PCR reads, TCRdb called clonotypes with MiXCR, one entry per CDR3 protein. The sample has roughly 7,000 distinct CDR3 sequences; 12% are singletons. This TCR was recovered from a human donor who was either an allogeneic HSCT recipient or a stem cell or donor lymphocyte infusion donor (not recorded which). It is not recorded whose cells these are; they may come from a transplant donor. The sample comprised blood, either unsorted or a sorted T cell fraction (not recorded which).

The CDR3 here is CASRAPGLAGGVLDEQFF. DNA for the CDR3: TGTGCCAGCAGGGCACCGGGACTAGCGGGAGGGGTGTTGGATGAGCAGTTCTTC. The chain recombines TRBV6-1 with TRBJ2-1; TRBD2 agrees at 16 bases. The junction had 13 bases not matched to a gene; V was cut back by 6 bases and J by 8 bases. The germline V gene encodes CDR1 MNHNS and CDR2 SASEGT. The CDR3 spans 18 residues.